One sample yielded the 11 T cell receptor beta chains listed below, sequenced in a study of naive and memory T cell subsets (dated by TCRdb to between 2016 and 2019). To prepare the library, UMI-ligation and nested PCR was applied. TCRdb shows the sequencer as Illumina MiSeq. The ligated cDNA was amplified in four rounds of PCR with nested alpha and beta constant region primers together with the SP2 primer. TCRdb itself trimmed the public reads at Q25 with fastp, ran MiXCR and retained productive beta chains. Each entry merges the rows of one CDR3 protein and shows their most common DNA and genes. The sample table shows 35,000 to 40,000 distinct CDR3 sequences, and 9.5% to 12% are seen once. The ten biggest clones cover almost 4% of the sample. The treatment or condition label corresponds to: skin biopsy from PPD injection site in Mantoux-positive individual. The study reported a robust and sensitive protocol to amplify, sequence and analyze TCRs, based on 3' ligation of a UMI-containing oligonucleotide to TCR cDNA.

Sequencing was performed on skin, taken from a tuberculin skin test site. The receptors stem from an adult in good health.

This clonotype was seen a few times. The chain employs TRBV14 and TRBJ2-1; possible D gene TRBD2, 6 bases. The V end was cut by 2 bases, the J end by 12 bases, with 11 bases between. The CDR3 is made up of 12 amino acids. The V gene's germline CDR1 is SGHDN and CDR2 FVKESK. CDR3 amino acids: CASSQILATQFF. The CDR3 DNA sequence: TGTGCCAGCAGCCAAATTCTAGCGACGCAGTTCTTC.

The chain is built from TRBV3-1 and TRBJ2-5, with D possibly being TRBD2 (6 bases). This CDR3 has 13 amino acids. Trimming cost V 5 bases and J 5 bases, with 12 bases left between them. Germline V CDR1 and CDR2: LGHDT, YNNKEL (reference sequence). CDR3 nucleotides: TGTGCCAGCAGCGCCACCGGAGGGGAGACCCAGTACTTC. It yields the protein CASSATGGETQYF.

This clonotype was recorded at least ten times. V is TRBV11-2 and J is TRBJ2-2, with D perhaps TRBD2 (5 bases). CDR1 and CDR2 from the germline V gene are SGHAT and FQNNGV. V was shortened by 1 base and J by 7 bases, with 7 bases between the two germline ends. CDR3 length equals 13 residues. The CDR3: CASSLGLIGELFF. CDR3 bases: TGTGCCAGCAGCTTAGGACTAATCGGGGAGCTGTTTTTT.

This clonotype was detected many times. The chain combines TRBV29-1 with TRBJ2-2, with D possibly TRBD2 on 6 matching bases. The germline V gene has CDR1 SQVTM and CDR2 ANQGSEA. Trimming took 7 bases from V and 3 from J, leaving 24 bases between them. The CDR3 consists of 17 residues. The CDR3 region is CSARAGASETYTGELFF. CDR3 DNA: TGCAGCGCCAGAGCCGGGGCTAGCGAAACTTACACCGGGGAGCTGTTTTTT.

The chain is built from TRBV7-2 and TRBJ2-2; TRBD1 agrees at 10 bases. There are 20 residues in the CDR3. The germline V gene encodes CDR1 SGHTA and CDR2 FQGNSA. The J segment lost 0 bases and the V segment lost 3 bases, leaving 13 bases of the junction unmatched. Written as DNA, the CDR3 is TGTGCCAGCAGCTTGAGGGGACAGGGGTTTTGGCCCGCGAACACCGGGGAGCTGTTTTTT. It codes for CASSLRGQGFWPANTGELFF.

This clonotype was observed at least ten times. V usage is TRBV7-8 and J usage is TRBJ1-5, with D hard to call. Germline V gene sequence: CDR1 SGHVS, CDR2 FQNEAQ. Trimming removed 5 bases from V and 7 bases from J, with 15 bases in between. The CDR3 covers 14 residues. The CDR3 nucleotides read TGTGCCAGCAGCCCTCGACCCGATTTCCAGCCCCAGCATTTT. Amino acid sequence: CASSPRPDFQPQHF.

About this clonotype itself: The junction departs from the called germline gene at one end, perhaps through a read error. The V gene is TRBV4-2, the J gene TRBJ2-5; the D gene is possibly TRBD2 (6 bases). This CDR3 spans 16 amino acids. Germline loops: CDR1 LGHNA, CDR2 YNFKEQ. CDR3 sequence: CASSQVLAEHQGTQYF. The CDR3 region has the DNA TGTGCCAGCAGCCAAGTTTTAGCGGAGCACCAAGGGACCCAGTACTTC.

This clonotype has more than one count but fewer than ten. The rearrangement uses TRBV4-1 and TRBJ2-1, with 13 bases matching TRBD2. This CDR3 is 16 amino acids long. CDR1 is MGHRA, CDR2 YSYEKL, per germline. Trimming took 3 bases from V and 8 from J; bases not matched to a gene: 7. For the CDR3, the DNA is TGCGCCAGCAGCCAGAGGACTAGCGGGGGTTCCCATGAGCAGTTCTTC. Translated: CASSQRTSGGSHEQFF.

This clonotype was recorded a few times. This chain uses TRBV6-5 with TRBJ2-1; 8 bases are shared with TRBD2. V gave up 7 bases and J gave up 10 bases; unmatched junction bases: 12. Germline-derived CDR1 and CDR2 are MNHEY and SVGAGI. The CDR3 sequence is 14 residues long. CDR3 sequence reads: CASIASSGPREQFF. The CDR3, as DNA: TGTGCCAGCATCGCATCTAGCGGGCCAAGGGAGCAGTTCTTC.

This clonotype came up many times. The chain employs TRBV12-3 or TRBV12-4 and TRBJ2-2; D uncertain. Trimming removed 5 bases at V and 8 bases at J, with 12 bases between. This CDR3 has 13 amino acids. Here the CDR3 DNA reads TGTGCCAGCAGTATCTTGGTCCGAGGGGAGCTGTTTTTT. This gives the protein CASSILVRGELFF.

This clonotype was found many times. A much bigger clone sits one base away, suggesting this may be a read error. V is TRBV7-2 and J is TRBJ1-6, with a tentative D call TRBD1 (6 bases). CDR1 is SGHTA and CDR2 is FQGNSA in the germline V gene. The ends were cut back, 5 bases at V and 7 bases at J, with 24 bases in the middle. The CDR3 loop spans 18 amino acids. This CDR3 is CASSRLGGLFRWNSPLHF. The CDR3 bases are TGTGCCAGCAGCCGTCTAGGGGGACTTTTCAGGTGGAATTCACCCCTCCACTTT.